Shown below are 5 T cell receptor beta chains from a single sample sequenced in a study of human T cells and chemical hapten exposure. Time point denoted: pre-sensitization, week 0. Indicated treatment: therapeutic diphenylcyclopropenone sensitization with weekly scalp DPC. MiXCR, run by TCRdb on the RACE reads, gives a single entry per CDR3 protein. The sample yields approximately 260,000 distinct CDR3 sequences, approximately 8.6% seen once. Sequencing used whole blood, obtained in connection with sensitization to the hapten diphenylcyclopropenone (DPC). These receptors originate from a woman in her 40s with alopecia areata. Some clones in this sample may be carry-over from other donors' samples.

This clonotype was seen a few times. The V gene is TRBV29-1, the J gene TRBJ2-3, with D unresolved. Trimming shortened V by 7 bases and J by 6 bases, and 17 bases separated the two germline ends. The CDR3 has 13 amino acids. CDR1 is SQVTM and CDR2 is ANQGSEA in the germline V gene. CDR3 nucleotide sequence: TGCAGCGCCGAGGATAGGCTCAGGGATACGCAGTATTTT. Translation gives CSAEDRLRDTQYF.

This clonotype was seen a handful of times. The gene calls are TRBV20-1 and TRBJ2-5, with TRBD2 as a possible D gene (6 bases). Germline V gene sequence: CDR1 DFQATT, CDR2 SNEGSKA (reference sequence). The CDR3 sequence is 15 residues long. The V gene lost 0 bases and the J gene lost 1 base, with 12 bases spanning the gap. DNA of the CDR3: TGCAGTGCTAGAGAATTCGAGCGGGCCCAAGAGACCCAGTACTTC. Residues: CSAREFERAQETQYF.

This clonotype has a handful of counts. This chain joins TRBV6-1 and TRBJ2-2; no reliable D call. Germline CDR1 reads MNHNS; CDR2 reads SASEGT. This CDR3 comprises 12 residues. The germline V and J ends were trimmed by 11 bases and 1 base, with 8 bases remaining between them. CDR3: CAHGENTGELFF. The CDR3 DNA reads TGTGCCCATGGGGAGAACACCGGGGAGCTGTTTTTT.

The CDR3 sequence is CASSGGIRDEQYF. CDR3 in DNA: TGTGCCAGCAGCGGCGGGATCCGGGACGAGCAGTACTTC. The chain employs TRBV9 and TRBJ2-7; a weak D match, TRBD2 (6 bases). Germline loops: CDR1 SGDLS, CDR2 YYNGEE. V lost 3 bases and J 5 bases, leaving 12 bases between the germline ends. The CDR3 spans 13 residues.

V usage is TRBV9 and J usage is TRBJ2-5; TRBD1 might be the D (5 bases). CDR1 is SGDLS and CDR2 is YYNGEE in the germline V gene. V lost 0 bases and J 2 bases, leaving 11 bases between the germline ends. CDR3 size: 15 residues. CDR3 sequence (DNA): TGTGCCAGCAGCGTAGGAGGAACAGGACAAGAGACCCAGTACTTC. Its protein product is CASSVGGTGQETQYF.